One and the same sample provided the 20 T cell receptor beta chains below, sequenced in a study of shared clonotypes between healthy human individuals. The method was immunoSEQ multiplex PCR; TCRdb's version includes in-frame clones alone and lacks a portion of them. The table lists approximately 470,000 clones, over 75% of them singletons. What was sequenced was PBMCs. The receptor set was obtained from a middle-aged woman in good health. Some clones in this sample may be carry-over from other donors' samples.

Remarks on this clone: This is likely an artifact of a read error, given a far larger clone one base away. This sequence joins TRBV30 and TRBJ2-5; possible D gene TRBD2, 6 bases. The ends were cut back, 3 bases at V and 5 bases at J, with 13 bases in the middle. Germline assignment: CDR1 GTSNPN and CDR2 SVGIG (reference sequence). This CDR3 contains 13 residues. The CDR3 coding sequence is TGTGCCTGGAGCGGGACTCAAGGGGAGACCCAGTACTTC. Residues: CAWSGTQGETQYF.

The V gene is TRBV30, the J gene TRBJ2-1; 7 nucleotides agree with TRBD2. V shed 0 bases, J shed 8 bases, and the junction held 4 bases outside the gene matches. The CDR3 is made up of 13 amino acids. Germline CDR1 and CDR2: GTSNPN and SVGIG (reference sequence). The CDR3 protein is CAWSVGLADEQFF. The CDR3 DNA sequence: TGTGCCTGGAGTGTAGGGCTAGCGGATGAGCAGTTCTTC.

The CDR3 nucleotides read TGTGCCAGCAGTATTTCCGGGACAGACAATCAGCCCCAGCATTTT. Translated: CASSISGTDNQPQHF. The rearrangement joins TRBV28 to TRBJ1-5; the match to TRBD1 covers 7 bases. The length of the CDR3 is 15 residues. With 5 bases clipped from V and 3 bases from J, the junction kept 7 bases outside the gene matches. In germline, CDR1 is MDHEN, CDR2 SYDVKM.

Concerning this clone itself: This is likely an artifact of a read error, given a far larger clone one base away. This rearrangement joins TRBV30 to TRBJ1-1; D is uncertain. The CDR3 is made up of 17 amino acids. V lost 6 bases and J lost 4, with 27 bases in between. Germline values: CDR1 GTSNPN, CDR2 SVGIG (reference sequence). CDR3 loop: CACSASLTSTLGTEAFF. CDR3 DNA sequence: TGTGCCTGTAGCGCCAGTCTTACCTCAACCTTGGGCACTGAAGCTTTCTTT. Supplemented by reference TRBV30 and TRBJ1-1, the full variable domain reads SQTIHQWPATLVQPVGSPLSLECTVEGTSNPNLYWYRQAAGRGLQLLFYSVGIGQISSEVPQNLSASRPQDRQFILSSKKLLLSDSGFYLCACSASLTSTLGTEAFFGQGTRLTVV.

V and J are TRBV29-1 and TRBJ1-1; a weak D match, TRBD1 (6 bases). This CDR3 has 13 amino acids. With 2 bases removed from V and 1 base from J, the gap between germline ends came to 8 bases. Germline V lookup: CDR1 SQVTM, CDR2 ANQGSEA. CDR3 protein: CSVETDRNTEAFF. CDR3 coding DNA: TGCAGCGTTGAAACGGACAGGAACACTGAAGCTTTCTTT.

J is TRBJ1-1 and V is TRBV7-2; 7 bases agree with TRBD1. This CDR3 region has 14 residues. The trim removed 3 bases at V and 6 bases at J, leaving 7 bases unmatched. CDR1 is SGHTA, CDR2 FQGNSA, per germline. In nucleotides, the CDR3 is TGTGCCAGCAGCTTCTATGGGACAGAGGCTGAAGCTTTCTTT. This codes for CASSFYGTEAEAFF.

This chain links TRBV10-3 with TRBJ2-6; TRBD1 agrees at 7 bases. Germline-derived CDR1 and CDR2 are ENHRY and SYGVKD. This CDR3 is built from 18 residues. V dropped 3 bases and J dropped 0; count of bases not matched to a gene: 8. DNA of the CDR3: TGTGCCATCAGTGACCCCACAGGGGTGGGCTCTGGGGCCAACGTCCTGACTTTC. Translated, it gives CAISDPTGVGSGANVLTF.

V and J are TRBV30 and TRBJ2-7, with 9 bases fitting TRBD2. The V and J ends lost 4 bases and 5 bases, in that order; junction bases with no gene match: 12. The CDR3 loop spans 15 amino acids. Germline values: CDR1 GTSNPN, CDR2 SVGIG (reference sequence). The CDR3, as DNA: TGTGCCTGGATAGGTTACGTAGCGGGAGTCCACGAGCAGTACTTC. This translates into CAWIGYVAGVHEQYF.

Only a few counts were recorded for this clone. The V gene is TRBV9, the J gene TRBJ2-7; 10 positions match TRBD2. V lost 3 bases and J lost 5; bases outside the gene matches: 5. The CDR3 contains 14 residues. Germline lookup yields CDR1 SGDLS and CDR2 YYNGEE. The CDR3 DNA reads TGTGCCAGCAGCGCCGTAGCGGGAGGCAACGAGCAGTACTTC. Translated, it gives CASSAVAGGNEQYF.

The V and J genes are TRBV6-5 and TRBJ1-1; the D gene is possibly TRBD1 (5 bases). From germline, CDR1 is MNHEY and CDR2 SVGAGI. The V gene lost 6 bases and the J gene lost 5 bases, with 10 bases spanning the gap. This CDR3 is 12 amino acids long. This CDR3 is CASRQGATEAFF. The CDR3 region has the DNA TGTGCCAGCAGGCAAGGGGCTACTGAAGCTTTCTTT.

On this clone: It differs at one base from a far larger clone, so likely a read error. The sample holds other DNA sequences that translate to the same CDR3. The chain is built from TRBV6-1 and TRBJ2-6; D call uncertain. V lost 9 bases and J lost 1, with 7 bases in between. The germline V gene has CDR1 MNHNS and CDR2 SASEGT. The CDR3 contains 13 residues. CDR3 amino acids: CASIRSGANVLTF. Here the CDR3 DNA reads TGTGCCAGTATAAGATCTGGGGCCAACGTCCTGACTTTC.

The chain couples TRBV18 to TRBJ2-7; 12 bases are a match to TRBD2. This CDR3 spans 15 amino acids. The ends lost 3 bases at V and 1 base at J; junction bases unmatched: 1. CDR1 and CDR2 from the germline V gene are KGHSH and LQKENI. The CDR3 nucleotides read TGTGCCAGCTCACCGACTAGCGGGGGTTCCTACGAGCAGTACTTC. It codes for CASSPTSGGSYEQYF.

The rearrangement joins TRBV7-2 to TRBJ2-7, with D possibly being TRBD2 (6 bases). The CDR3 runs to 14 residues. The germline V gene has CDR1 SGHTA and CDR2 FQGNSA. Trimming stripped 3 bases from V and 5 bases from J, with 14 bases between. This CDR3 reads CASSLPRTGDEQYF. CDR3 bases: TGTGCCAGCAGCTTGCCCCGGACGGGAGACGAGCAGTACTTC.

This clone was recorded only once. This CDR3 is also generated by other DNA sequences in the sample. This chain connects TRBV5-1 to TRBJ1-1; TRBD1 is a possible D gene (6 bases). This CDR3 has 14 amino acids. V shed 4 bases and J shed 3 bases, with 13 bases lying between them. From germline, CDR1 is SGHRS and CDR2 YFSETQ. For the CDR3, the DNA is TGCGCCAGCAGCCCAGGGGCGCGAGACACTGAAGCTTTCTTT. The encoded protein is CASSPGARDTEAFF.

The rearrangement joins TRBV2 to TRBJ2-3, with D maybe TRBD1 (6 bases). Trimming cost V 4 bases and J 6 bases, with 11 bases left between them. The CDR3 has 13 residues. CDR1 is SNHLY, CDR2 FYNNEI, per germline. This CDR3 reads CASSGGPSDTQYF. CDR3 nucleotide sequence: TGTGCCAGCAGTGGGGGGCCGTCGGATACGCAGTATTTT.

The rearrangement links TRBV5-1 to TRBJ1-5, with 7 bases identical to TRBD1. Germline loops: CDR1 SGHRS, CDR2 YFSETQ. The CDR3 has 15 amino acids. V trimming: 0 bases; J trimming: 5 bases; junction bases outside the gene matches: 5. The DNA of the CDR3 is TGCGCCAGCAGCTTGGGACTCAGGGGGGATCAGCCCCAGCATTTT. Translating gives CASSLGLRGDQPQHF.

The chain couples TRBV2 to TRBJ1-2; 7 bases are shared with TRBD1. Trimming took 5 bases from V and 8 from J; bases not matched to a gene: 8. Germline CDR1 reads SNHLY; CDR2 reads FYNNEI. The CDR3 is 13 amino acids. CDR3 DNA: TGTGCCAGCAGTCAAGGACAGGCTCGGGGCTACACCTTC. This translates into CASSQGQARGYTF.

V gene TRBV7-9 combines with J gene TRBJ2-7; the D is unclear. The V and J ends lost 4 bases and 0 bases respectively, with 4 bases between them. The CDR3 runs to 12 residues. The germline gives CDR1 SEHNR, CDR2 FQNEAQ (reference sequence). The CDR3: CASSSISYEQYF. The CDR3 bases are TGTGCCAGCAGCTCTATCTCCTACGAGCAGTACTTC.

This clone was observed at least ten times. This sample also contains other DNA sequences that code for the same CDR3. The CDR3 region is CASSLAQRVGTQYF. The DNA of the CDR3 is TGTGCCAGCAGCTTAGCGCAGAGGGTGGGGACCCAGTACTTC. The chain employs TRBV7-2 and TRBJ2-5, with TRBD2 as a possible D gene (5 bases). Trimming removed 0 bases at V and 7 bases at J, with 12 bases between. This CDR3 is built from 14 residues. In germline, CDR1 is SGHTA, CDR2 FQGNSA.

This clone was picked up a small number of times. A far larger clone differs by one base, so this is likely a read error. The V call is TRBV18, the J call TRBJ1-4; D remains ambiguous. This CDR3 comprises 14 residues. V lost 5 bases and J 0 bases, leaving 7 bases between the germline ends. Germline assignment: CDR1 KGHSH and CDR2 LQKENI. CDR3 DNA sequence: TGTGCCAGCTCATACACGGCAACTAATGAAAAACTGTTTTTT. Translated, it gives CASSYTATNEKLFF.